This T cell receptor (beta chain) was documented in a study of blood T cell repertoires in COVID-19. Background on the study: Whether acute or convalescent, the COVID-19 samples came from the United States, Italy and Spain.

Original handling: For nucleated cells, counts were estimated from reference gene primer amplification. Repertoires were generated with immunoSEQ multiplex PCR, while TCRdb's copy carries only in-frame clones and drops some. That table gives V, J and clone size, and the DNA gave D and trimming. The profile shows around 72,000 clones, 80% to 90% of them singletons. Trimming took off 7 bases at V and 3 bases at J, with 8 bases between the two ends. Germline assignment: CDR1 SGHRS and CDR2 YFSETQ. CDR3 length equals 11 residues. The receptor comes from a man aged 65 to 79 with active or convalescent COVID-19. The specimen was peripheral blood. V and J are TRBV5-1 and TRBJ2-7; D is undetermined. The CDR3 spells CASSENYEQYF. In DNA form, the CDR3 reads TGCGCCAGCTCGGAGAACTACGAGCAGTACTTC.